The 14 T cell receptor beta chains given below trace back to one sample, sequenced in a study of shared clonotypes between healthy human individuals. Sequencing used immunoSEQ multiplex PCR; TCRdb keeps in-frame clones, though not all of them. The data hold about 600,000 clones, with around 97% observed a single time. Sequencing was done on a sample of naive CD4+ T cells sorted from blood. Subset of the sample: CD45RA+ positively selected. Receptor source: a woman under 40 in good health.

The J gene is TRBJ2-3, the V gene TRBV11-3, with 11 bases matching TRBD1. J gave up 6 bases and V 5 bases, and 4 bases lay outside the gene matches. The CDR3 runs to 14 residues. Germline CDR1 and CDR2: SGHNT and YENEEA. The CDR3: CASSRDRGSDTQYF. The CDR3 region has the DNA TGTGCCAGCAGCCGGGACAGGGGGTCCGATACGCAGTATTTT.

The V gene is TRBV18, the J gene TRBJ2-7; a weak D match, TRBD2 (6 bases). Trimming cost V 6 bases and J 0 bases, with 12 bases left between them. In germline, CDR1 is KGHSH, CDR2 LQKENI. This CDR3 has 14 amino acids. DNA of the CDR3: TGTGCCAGCTCCTTCGGGACTCACTCCTACGAGCAGTACTTC. The encoded protein is CASSFGTHSYEQYF.

The V and J genes are TRBV29-1 and TRBJ2-1; 12 positions agree with TRBD2. Germline assignment: CDR1 SQVTM and CDR2 ANQGSEA. CDR3 length: 17 residues. Trimming took 1 base from V and 1 from J; bases not matched to a gene: 5. The CDR3: CSVEALAGGPSYNEQFF. In DNA form, the CDR3 reads TGCAGCGTTGAAGCGCTAGCGGGAGGGCCATCCTACAATGAGCAGTTCTTC.

V usage is TRBV6-5 and J usage is TRBJ2-7; D uncertain. V lost 4 bases to trimming and J lost 3 bases, with 16 bases between them. Germline lookup yields CDR1 MNHEY and CDR2 SVGAGI. The CDR3 extends over 15 amino acids. CDR3: CASSSASNYNYEQYF. The CDR3 DNA sequence: TGTGCCAGCAGTTCCGCATCAAATTACAACTACGAGCAGTACTTC.

This clone was detected only once. V is TRBV11-2 and J is TRBJ2-1; 11 bases are shared with TRBD2. With V trimmed by 1 base and J by 7 bases, 6 bases remained unmatched. The length of the CDR3 is 16 residues. Germline CDR1 is SGHAT and CDR2 is FQNNGV. CDR3 residues: CASSLGLAGGINEQFF. For the CDR3, the DNA is TGTGCCAGCAGCTTAGGGCTAGCGGGAGGAATAAATGAGCAGTTCTTC.

The chain couples TRBV2 to TRBJ2-7; perhaps TRBD1 as D (5 bases). This CDR3 spans 15 amino acids. V lost 8 bases and J lost 0, with 17 bases in between. CDR1 and CDR2 (germline): SNHLY, FYNNEI. In DNA, the CDR3 is TGTGCCAGCGGCGGCAGAGACAGAAGCTCCTACGAGCAGTACTTC. Residues: CASGGRDRSSYEQYF.

V and J are TRBV29-1 and TRBJ2-2, with TRBD2 identical over 11 bases. The CDR3 covers 15 residues. Trimming cost V 4 bases and J 7 bases; bases outside gene matches: 8. Germline CDR1 and CDR2: SQVTM and ANQGSEA. The CDR3 DNA reads TGCAGCGTTGCTATAGCGGGAGGGCAGGACGGGGAGCTGTTTTTT. Residues: CSVAIAGGQDGELFF.

On this clone: In the same sample, other DNA sequences code for this CDR3. The J gene is TRBJ1-5, the V gene TRBV25-1; D ambiguous. Germline values: CDR1 MGHDK, CDR2 SYGVNS. V was cut by 0 bases and J by 7 bases, with 4 bases left in between. The CDR3 length is 12 residues. The CDR3 sequence: CASSEYGQPQHF. Written as DNA, the CDR3 is TGTGCCAGCAGTGAATACGGACAGCCCCAGCATTTT.

V gene TRBV4-1 combines with J gene TRBJ2-3; either TRBD1 or TRBD2 may supply D (6 bases each). CDR1 and CDR2 from the germline V gene are MGHRA and YSYEKL. CDR3 length: 16 residues. V was cut by 0 bases and J by 7 bases, with 17 bases left in between. The CDR3 coding sequence is TGCGCCAGCAGCCAAGAGGGATGGGGGGCCTGGAATACGCAGTATTTT. It is translated as CASSQEGWGAWNTQYF.

V and J are TRBV2 and TRBJ2-7; D uncertain. In germline, CDR1 is SNHLY, CDR2 FYNNEI. The CDR3 has 14 residues. Trimming took 6 bases from V and 3 from J, leaving 15 bases between them. CDR3 sequence: CASRDPGLNYEQYF. The CDR3 DNA follows: TGTGCCAGCAGGGACCCCGGGTTAAACTACGAGCAGTACTTC.

The chain joins TRBV18 to TRBJ2-3; 7 bases are shared with TRBD1. Germline V gene lookup returns CDR1 KGHSH and CDR2 LQKENI. The CDR3 is 15 residues long. V lost 0 bases to trimming and J lost 1 base; unmatched junction nucleotides: 1. The CDR3 spells CASSPPQGGTDTQYF. As DNA, the CDR3 is TGTGCCAGCTCACCACCGCAGGGGGGCACAGATACGCAGTATTTT.

The CDR3 loop is CASSSRTDNEQFF. CDR3 coding DNA: TGCGCCAGCAGCTCCAGAACAGACAATGAGCAGTTCTTC. V is TRBV5-1 and J is TRBJ2-1; D gene uncertain. This CDR3 spans 13 amino acids. V lost 3 bases and J 5 bases, leaving 9 bases between the germline ends. Per the germline V gene, CDR1 is SGHRS and CDR2 is YFSETQ.

The chain carries TRBV28 and TRBJ2-1; no clear D gene. This CDR3 region has 13 residues. Trimming removed 3 bases at V and 7 bases at J, with 10 bases between. Germline CDR1 reads MDHEN; CDR2 reads SYDVKM. The CDR3 nucleotides read TGTGCCAGCAGTTTCGTGAGAAGGAATGAGCAGTTCTTC. Protein sequence: CASSFVRRNEQFF.

The CDR3 spells CASSLRDRINYGYTF. The CDR3 nucleotides are TGTGCCAGCAGCTTACGGGACAGGATCAACTATGGCTACACCTTC. The chain links TRBV7-9 to TRBJ1-2, with 8 bases identical to TRBD1. The germline V gene has CDR1 SEHNR and CDR2 FQNEAQ (reference sequence). The V and J ends lost 2 bases and 2 bases, in that order; junction bases with no gene match: 4. The CDR3 is 15 residues long.